Sequencing of this TCR beta chain was carried out in a study of neurological immune-mediated disorders. In germline, CDR1 is SGHTA, CDR2 FQGNSA. The V gene lost 4 bases and the J gene lost 2 bases, with 4 bases spanning the gap. The CDR3 spans 12 residues. The authors produced cDNA by 5'RACE using 10-nucleotide random UMIs. TCRdb used MiXCR to reprocess the 5' RACE reads, holding one entry per CDR3 protein. The repertoire has around 50,000 distinct CDR3 sequences, around 3.4% of them found once; the top ten carry more than 2.5%. This chain uses TRBV7-2 with TRBJ2-3, with D hard to call. This TCR was recovered from a woman aged 25-40 years with multiple sclerosis. Sequencing was performed on PBMCs. This chain's CDR3 is CASSSFTDTQYF. The CDR3 nucleotides read TGTGCCAGCAGCTCCTTCACAGATACGCAGTATTTT.